This T cell receptor (beta chain) was sequenced for a study of beta chain features in type 1 diabetes. The table lists this clone with a few counts. The ends were cut back, 0 bases at V and 0 bases at J, with 5 bases in the middle. This CDR3 has 14 residues. Looked up from germline, CDR1 is SGHDT and CDR2 is YYEEEE. Expressed TCRB transcripts got sequenced, as all isolated RNA was reverse transcribed. Using immunoSEQ multiplex PCR, the repertoire was profiled, and TCRdb retains in-frame clones only, with some absent. The table shows under 550,000 clones, with 9.5% to 12% occurring only once. Sequencing was performed on naive CD4+ T cells from blood. The TCR originated in a woman between 18 and 29 years old in good health. The rearrangement uses TRBV5-6 and TRBJ2-3; D unclear. CDR3 region: CASSLDPSTDTQYF. For the CDR3, the DNA is TGTGCCAGCAGCTTGGATCCAAGCACAGATACGCAGTATTTT.